This T cell receptor beta chain stems from a study of neurological immune-mediated disorders. Findings and caveats of the study: With the multiple sclerosis repertoire cluster, neither clinical nor MRI features showed any association.

The CDR3 is 15 amino acids. Per germline, CDR1 MNHNS and CDR2 SASEGT. Trimming shortened V by 0 bases and J by 3 bases, and 11 bases separated the two germline ends. This clonotype was counted at least ten times. Its antigen is unidentified. One entry per CDR3 protein results from TCRdb running MiXCR on the 5' RACE reads. Among 65,000 to 90,000 distinct CDR3 sequences listed, 4% to 6% were seen once. The J gene is TRBJ1-2, the V gene TRBV6-1; weak D call: TRBD1 (6 bases). Sequencing was performed on PBMCs. The clonotype comes from a woman younger than 45 with multiple sclerosis. Here the CDR3 DNA reads TGTGCCAGCAGTGAAGCGTGGGGGGCCCACTATGGCTACACCTTC. This sequence encodes CASSEAWGAHYGYTF.